Presented here are 31 T cell receptor beta chains from one specimen sequenced in a study of PD-1 blockade in classical Hodgkin lymphoma. The method was immunoSEQ multiplex PCR; TCRdb's version includes in-frame clones alone and lacks a portion of them. This table has approximately 39,000 clones, 70% to 85% appearing once. Specified time point: cycle 4 day 1 (C4D1), after five to seven weeks of nivolumab. Every patient had relapsed following autologous stem cell transplantation, and cohorts differed in brentuximab vedotin exposure. The source was peripheral blood mononuclear cells (PBMCs), collected before the fourth cycle of nivolumab. These receptors all come from a human donor with classical Hodgkin lymphoma.

The CDR3 loop reads CASSFGGGSTDTQYF. As DNA, the CDR3 is TGTGCCAGCAGCTTCGGCGGGGGTAGCACAGATACGCAGTATTTT. The gene calls are TRBV5-4 and TRBJ2-3, with TRBD2 matching over 7 bases. CDR3 length: 15 amino acids. Trimming took 2 bases from V and 0 from J; bases not matched to a gene: 3. Per germline, CDR1 SGHNT and CDR2 YYREEE (reference sequence).

V is TRBV7-3 and J is TRBJ2-3; 13 positions agree with TRBD2. With V trimmed by 5 bases and J by 0 bases, 14 bases remained unmatched. Germline V gene data show CDR1 as SGHTA and CDR2 as FQGTGA. The CDR3 length is 20 residues. The CDR3 DNA sequence: TGTGCCAGCAGCCGGACCGGGACTAGCGGGGACCTCGCTAGCACAGATACGCAGTATTTT. The encoded protein is CASSRTGTSGDLASTDTQYF.

The chain uses TRBV5-1 and TRBJ1-1; D perhaps matches TRBD1 (6 bases). The CDR3 loop spans 14 amino acids. V lost 0 bases, J lost 6 bases, and 12 bases lay in between. Germline loops: CDR1 SGHRS, CDR2 YFSETQ. The CDR3 DNA reads TGCGCCAGCAGCTTGGATGTCGGGGGCGCTGAAGCTTTCTTT. This codes for CASSLDVGGAEAFF.

This rearrangement joins TRBV29-1 to TRBJ2-3; 10 bases are a match to TRBD2. J lost 6 bases, V lost 3 bases, and 9 bases had no gene match. The CDR3 has 15 residues. Germline CDR1 reads SQVTM; CDR2 reads ANQGSEA. The CDR3 here is CSVDGLAGDWDTQYF. CDR3 sequence (DNA): TGCAGCGTTGACGGCCTAGCGGGGGACTGGGATACGCAGTATTTT.

The J gene is TRBJ2-7, the V gene TRBV5-1, with TRBD1 as a possible D gene (5 bases). CDR1 and CDR2 from the germline V gene are SGHRS and YFSETQ. The CDR3 length is 16 residues. Trimming cost V 4 bases and J 0 bases, with 17 bases left between them. CDR3 DNA: TGCGCCAGCAGCCCCAGGGCCATGACAGCCTCCTACGAGCAGTACTTC. Translation gives CASSPRAMTASYEQYF.

The genes are TRBV5-4 and TRBJ2-5, with D perhaps TRBD2 (6 bases). Germline CDR1 is SGHNT and CDR2 is YYREEE (reference sequence). The CDR3 is 15 residues long. Trimming cost V 4 bases and J 4 bases, with 17 bases left between them. The CDR3 nucleotides are TGTGCCAGCAGCCCGTTGGCGGGGATGACAGAGACCCAGTACTTC. Amino acid sequence: CASSPLAGMTETQYF. Full variable domain (missing parts from reference TRBV5-4 and TRBJ2-5): ETGVTQSPTHLIKTRGQQVTLRCSSQSGHNTVSWYQQALGQGPQFIFQYYREEENGRGNFPPRFSGLQFPNYSSELNVNALELDDSALYLCASSPLAGMTETQYFGPGTRLLVL.

The chain is built from TRBV19 and TRBJ1-1; D gene uncertain. V was shortened by 5 bases and J by 7 bases, with 20 bases between the two germline ends. The V gene's germline CDR1 is LNHDA and CDR2 SQIVND (reference sequence). CDR3 length: 15 amino acids. The CDR3 loop is CASSQTRPSTSEAFF. CDR3 nucleotide sequence: TGTGCCAGTAGTCAAACCCGGCCGTCGACCAGTGAAGCTTTCTTT.

The chain employs TRBV7-6 and TRBJ1-4; unclear D gene. Trimming pared 4 bases from V and 8 bases from J, leaving 14 bases between. Germline CDR1 and CDR2: SGHVS and FNYEAQ. The CDR3 runs 14 residues. CDR3 sequence: CASSSTPYGEKLFF. The CDR3 region has the DNA TGTGCCAGCAGCTCGACACCCTACGGGGAAAAACTGTTTTTT.

The J gene is TRBJ2-5, the V gene TRBV27, with 9 bases identical to TRBD1. Germline loops: CDR1 MNHEY, CDR2 SMNVEV (reference sequence). The CDR3 loop spans 14 amino acids. After removal of 5 bases from V and 7 bases from J, the junction contained 8 bases not matched to a gene. The CDR3 here is CASSTRTGDGTQYF. CDR3 DNA: TGTGCCAGCAGTACCCGGACAGGGGACGGGACCCAGTACTTC.

J is TRBJ1-5 and V is TRBV19, with D possibly being TRBD1 (6 bases). Germline-derived CDR1 and CDR2 are LNHDA and SQIVND (reference sequence). The CDR3 is 17 residues long. The V end lost 4 bases, the J end lost 3 bases, and 19 bases lay between the germline ends. The CDR3 loop reads CASSTLSWTANNQPQHF. The CDR3 bases are TGTGCCAGTAGTACCCTTTCGTGGACAGCCAACAATCAGCCCCAGCATTTT.

This clone occurred a few times. The rearrangement joins TRBV30 to TRBJ1-4, with D hard to call. The CDR3 has 15 residues. Germline V gene sequence: CDR1 GTSNPN, CDR2 SVGIG (reference sequence). The V and J ends lost 4 bases and 0 bases respectively, with 12 bases between them. The CDR3 DNA is TGTGCCTGGAAGGAGGAACGAGCAACTAATGAAAAACTGTTTTTT. It codes for CAWKEERATNEKLFF.

This clone was seen a few times. The sample contains more than one DNA sequence encoding this CDR3. The chain carries TRBV4-3 and TRBJ2-7; tentatively, D is TRBD1 (5 bases). Germline V lookup: CDR1 LGHNA, CDR2 YSLEER. With 0 bases removed from V and 2 bases from J, the gap between germline ends came to 8 bases. The CDR3 consists of 14 residues. In DNA form, the CDR3 reads TGCGCCAGCAGCCAAGACAGGGAAGCCTACGAGCAGTACTTC. Protein product: CASSQDREAYEQYF.

J is TRBJ2-3 and V is TRBV5-6; 9 bases are shared with TRBD1. V shed 2 bases and J 3 bases; nucleotides not matched to a gene: 10. Germline CDR1 SGHDT, CDR2 YYEEEE. The CDR3 runs to 17 residues. CDR3 sequence: CASSFIAGQGRTDTQYF. The CDR3 DNA reads TGTGCCAGCAGCTTCATCGCGGGACAGGGAAGAACAGATACGCAGTATTTT.

This clone was seen once. The rearrangement joins TRBV5-1 to TRBJ2-6; the D gene is possibly TRBD1 (6 bases). Deletions cut 0 bases from V and 2 bases from J, with 9 bases between. The V gene's germline CDR1 is SGHRS and CDR2 YFSETQ. The length of the CDR3 is 16 residues. DNA of the CDR3: TGCGCCAGCAGCTTGGGGACAGTTACTGGGGCCAACGTCCTGACTTTC. It yields the protein CASSLGTVTGANVLTF. The variable domain in full, with the rest retrieved from reference TRBV5-1 and TRBJ2-6, is KAGVTQTPRYLIKTRGQQVTLSCSPISGHRSVSWYQQTPGQGLQFLFEYFSETQRNKGNFPGRFSGRQFSNSRSEMNVSTLELGDSALYLCASSLGTVTGANVLTFGAGSRLTVL.

The table lists this clone with a few counts. This chain uses TRBV6-5 with TRBJ1-1, with 7 bases lining up with TRBD1. The CDR3 runs 15 residues. V was pared by 7 bases and J by 1 base, with 9 bases of the junction left unmatched. Germline assignment: CDR1 MNHEY and CDR2 SVGAGI. CDR3 nucleotide sequence: TGTGCCAGCACCGCAGGGGGTCCGGGGAACACTGAAGCTTTCTTT. Amino acid sequence: CASTAGGPGNTEAFF.

V gene TRBV4-3 combines with J gene TRBJ2-5; 8 nucleotides match TRBD2. The trim removed 2 bases at V and 9 bases at J, leaving 5 bases unmatched. CDR3 size: 13 residues. In germline, CDR1 is LGHNA, CDR2 YSLEER. The CDR3 region is CASSQRPGLAQYF. The DNA for the CDR3 is TGCGCCAGCAGCCAAAGGCCGGGACTAGCCCAGTACTTC.

CDR3 bases: TGTGCCAGCTCACCACGCCAGACAGGGTATAGCAATCAGCCCCAGCATTTT. Translation: CASSPRQTGYSNQPQHF. The chain is built from TRBV18 and TRBJ1-5; TRBD1 matches 7 bases. Germline V gene data show CDR1 as KGHSH and CDR2 as LQKENI. V was pared by 1 base and J by 0 bases, with 6 bases of the junction left unmatched. The CDR3 has 17 residues.

The V and J genes are TRBV6-1 and TRBJ1-4; 9 bases fit TRBD1. Germline V gene lookup returns CDR1 MNHNS and CDR2 SASEGT. J lost 0 bases, V lost 3 bases, and 5 bases had no gene match. This CDR3 is 17 amino acids long. The CDR3 loop is CASSDYRGQATNEKLFF. The DNA for the CDR3 is TGTGCCAGCAGTGACTACAGGGGGCAGGCAACTAATGAAAAACTGTTTTTT.

The V and J genes are TRBV6-6 and TRBJ1-4; D unresolved. Germline V gives CDR1 MNHNY, CDR2 SVGAGI (reference sequence). CDR3 length equals 15 residues. Trimming left V 7 bases short and J 5 bases short, with 17 bases between. DNA for the CDR3: TGTGCCAGCATCCTCTACCTGGGAGGGAATGAAAAACTGTTTTTT. As protein: CASILYLGGNEKLFF.

The chain is built from TRBV13 and TRBJ2-1, with TRBD1 identical over 7 bases. This CDR3 spans 15 amino acids. Germline CDR1 is PRHDT and CDR2 is FYEKMQ (reference sequence). The J segment lost 2 bases and the V segment lost 0 bases, leaving 1 base of the junction unmatched. CDR3 DNA sequence: TGTGCCAGCAGCTTAGGGAGGGGGCCCTACAATGAGCAGTTCTTC. This sequence encodes CASSLGRGPYNEQFF.

The gene calls are TRBV27 and TRBJ2-5, with 8 positions matching TRBD1. Germline V CDR1 and CDR2: MNHEY, SMNVEV (reference sequence). Trimming cost V 6 bases and J 0 bases; bases outside gene matches: 6. The CDR3 is 15 residues long. CDR3 DNA: TGTGCCAGCAGCACATACAGGGGGTACCAAGAGACCCAGTACTTC. It codes for CASSTYRGYQETQYF.

The rearrangement joins TRBV7-8 to TRBJ2-1, with D possibly matching TRBD1 (6 bases). The germline V gene has CDR1 SGHVS and CDR2 FQNEAQ. The CDR3 loop spans 16 amino acids. V lost 5 bases to trimming and J lost 0 bases, with 14 bases between them. The CDR3 sequence is CASSTRGQSSYNEQFF. As DNA, the CDR3 is TGTGCCAGCAGCACCCGCGGACAGAGCTCCTACAATGAGCAGTTCTTC.

The rearrangement joins TRBV30 to TRBJ2-4; D gene ambiguous. The CDR3 loop spans 16 amino acids. Germline loops: CDR1 GTSNPN, CDR2 SVGIG (reference sequence). V dropped 3 bases and J dropped 1 base, with 16 bases sitting between them. CDR3 residues: CAWRAEVNYAKNIQYF. The CDR3 nucleotides read TGTGCCTGGAGGGCAGAAGTGAATTATGCCAAAAACATTCAGTACTTC.

The V gene is TRBV30, the J gene TRBJ1-4, with unresolved D. Germline-derived CDR1 and CDR2 are GTSNPN and SVGIG (reference sequence). Between the trimmed V and J ends, which lost 3 bases and 0 bases, there was a span of 17 bases. The CDR3 consists of 17 residues. The CDR3 nucleotides read TGTGCCTGGAGCATCGGGAACAGTCTTGCAACTAATGAAAAACTGTTTTTT. It encodes CAWSIGNSLATNEKLFF.

V and J are TRBV2 and TRBJ2-1; unclear D gene. Germline CDR1 is SNHLY and CDR2 is FYNNEI. The CDR3 consists of 15 residues. V lost 2 bases and J lost 0, with 8 bases in between. The CDR3 protein is CASSETLPSYNEQFF. In DNA form, the CDR3 reads TGTGCCAGCAGTGAAACACTACCCTCCTACAATGAGCAGTTCTTC.

This chain connects TRBV11-2 to TRBJ2-7, with 8 bases fitting TRBD1. V lost 5 bases to trimming and J lost 2 bases; unmatched junction nucleotides: 8. The CDR3 is made up of 15 amino acids. Germline loops: CDR1 SGHAT, CDR2 FQNNGV. The CDR3 DNA reads as TGTGCCAGCAGCCCCCGACAGGGGCGAACCTACGAGCAGTACTTC. Translating gives CASSPRQGRTYEQYF.

The chain combines TRBV29-1 with TRBJ2-3, with TRBD2 matching 11 bases. V shed 6 bases, J shed 3 bases, and the junction held 14 bases outside the gene matches. The length of the CDR3 is 17 residues. In germline, CDR1 is SQVTM, CDR2 ANQGSEA. CDR3 sequence: CSVSFSGGAWRTDTQYF. CDR3 sequence (DNA): TGCAGCGTCTCCTTTAGCGGGGGGGCTTGGAGGACAGATACGCAGTATTTT.

The chain links TRBV7-2 to TRBJ1-2, with no clear D. There are 15 residues in the CDR3. Trimming stripped 5 bases from V and 0 bases from J, with 13 bases between. The germline CDR1 and CDR2 sequences are SGHTA and FQGNSA. CDR3 amino acids: CASSQYLNPNYGYTF. The CDR3 bases are TGTGCCAGCAGCCAATATCTTAACCCTAACTATGGCTACACCTTC.

In this sample, this clone turned up a few times. The chain combines TRBV28 with TRBJ2-7; no definite D call. Germline CDR1 MDHEN, CDR2 SYDVKM. The CDR3 sequence is 11 residues long. V lost 8 bases, J lost 0 bases, and 5 bases lay in between. As DNA, the CDR3 is TGTGCCAGCCACGACTCCTACGAGCAGTACTTC. Protein: CASHDSYEQYF.

This clone is medium-sized (0.01 to 0.1%) within its sample. The gene calls are TRBV5-6 and TRBJ1-2; D not certain. The length of the CDR3 is 14 residues. The V gene lost 2 bases and the J gene lost 8 bases, with 16 bases spanning the gap. Germline V gene sequence: CDR1 SGHDT, CDR2 YYEEEE. CDR3 sequence: CASSLGRETEGYTF. The CDR3 DNA reads as TGTGCCAGCAGCTTAGGACGCGAGACGGAAGGCTACACCTTC.

This rearrangement joins TRBV4-1 to TRBJ1-6; the match to TRBD1 covers 8 bases. V gave up 4 bases and J gave up 6 bases; unmatched junction bases: 14. Per the germline V gene, CDR1 is MGHRA and CDR2 is YSYEKL. The CDR3 consists of 18 residues. This CDR3 reads CASSPYFRDRRSNSPLHF. The CDR3 DNA follows: TGCGCCAGCAGCCCATACTTCCGGGACAGGCGCAGTAATTCACCCCTCCACTTT.